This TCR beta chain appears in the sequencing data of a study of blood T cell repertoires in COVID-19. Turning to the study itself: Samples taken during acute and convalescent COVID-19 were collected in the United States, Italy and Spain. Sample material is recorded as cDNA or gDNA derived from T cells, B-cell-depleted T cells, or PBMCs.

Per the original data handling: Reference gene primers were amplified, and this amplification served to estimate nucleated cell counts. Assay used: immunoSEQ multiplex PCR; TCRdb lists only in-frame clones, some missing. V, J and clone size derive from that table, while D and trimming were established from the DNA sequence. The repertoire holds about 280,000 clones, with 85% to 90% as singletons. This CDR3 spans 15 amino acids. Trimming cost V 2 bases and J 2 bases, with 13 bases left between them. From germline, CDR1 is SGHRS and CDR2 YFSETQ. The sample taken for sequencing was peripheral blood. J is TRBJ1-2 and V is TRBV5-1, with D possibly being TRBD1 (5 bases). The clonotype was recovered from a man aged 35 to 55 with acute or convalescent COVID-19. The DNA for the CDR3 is TGCGCCAGCAGCTTATTTTCAGGGTTAAACTATGGCTACACCTTC. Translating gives CASSLFSGLNYGYTF.